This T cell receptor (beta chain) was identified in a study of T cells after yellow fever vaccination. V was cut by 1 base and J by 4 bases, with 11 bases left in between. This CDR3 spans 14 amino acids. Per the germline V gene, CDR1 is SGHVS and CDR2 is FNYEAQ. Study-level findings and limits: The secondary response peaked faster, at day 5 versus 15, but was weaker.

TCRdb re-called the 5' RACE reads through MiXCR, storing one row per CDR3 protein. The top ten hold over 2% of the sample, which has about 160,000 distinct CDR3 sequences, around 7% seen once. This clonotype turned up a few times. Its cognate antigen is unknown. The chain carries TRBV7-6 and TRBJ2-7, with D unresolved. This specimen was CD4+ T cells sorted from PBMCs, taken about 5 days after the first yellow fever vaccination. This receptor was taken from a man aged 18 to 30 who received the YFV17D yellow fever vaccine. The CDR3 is CASSLVAGPYEQYF. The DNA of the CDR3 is TGTGCCAGCAGCTTAGTAGCCGGACCGTACGAGCAGTACTTC.